This TCR beta chain emerged from a study of blood T cell repertoires in COVID-19. The V gene lost 0 bases and the J gene lost 3 bases, with 5 bases spanning the gap. The CDR3 covers 13 residues. CDR1 is LGHDT and CDR2 is YNNKEL in the germline V gene (reference sequence). Sequencing used immunoSEQ multiplex PCR; TCRdb keeps in-frame clones, though not all of them. The repertoire has 220,000 or so clones, around 84% of them found once; the top ten carry roughly 5.3%. Sample: peripheral blood. The genes are TRBV3-1 (or the pseudogene TRBV3-2) and TRBJ1-1; no firm D call. This TCR came from a woman aged 60-75 years who had recovered from COVID-19. The CDR3 is CASSQERDTEAFF. The DNA for the CDR3 is TGTGCCAGCAGCCAAGAACGCGACACTGAAGCTTTCTTT.